These T cell receptor beta chains were read from a single sample in a study of T cell changes during pregnancy in multiple sclerosis. Repertoires were generated with immunoSEQ multiplex PCR, while TCRdb's copy carries only in-frame clones and drops some. This sample yields about 100,000 clones, of which 94% are seen a single time; approximately 1% belongs to the top ten. Sequencing was performed on peripheral blood, taken before pregnancy. These receptors were taken from a female donor with multiple sclerosis, enrolled in a pregnancy study. The CDR3 runs from the conserved cysteine through the conserved F or W. Fields, in order: V gene, D gene, clone size, J gene, CDR3 protein, CDR3 DNA. D genes are given only for firm matches. The listing skips clone size in some rows; elsewhere it reads once, few, many or a size class.

>TRBV5-6|-|-|TRBJ2-2
CASSLAGAVELFF
TGTGCCAGCAGCCTCGCAGGGGCAGTGGAGCTGTTTTTT
>TRBV12-1|-|-|TRBJ1-5
CATPGQGKSQPQHF
TGTGCCACTCCGGGACAGGGGAAGTCTCAGCCCCAGCATTTT
>TRBV28|-|-|TRBJ2-7
CASSQGGDREQYF
TGTGCCAGCAGCCAAGGGGGGGACCGCGAGCAGTACTTC
>TRBV19|-|-|TRBJ2-1
CASNTNGQYNEQFF
TGTGCCAGTAACACGAACGGACAGTACAATGAGCAGTTCTTC
>TRBV7-9|-|once|TRBJ2-1
CASSLRGRGANEQFF
TGTGCCAGCAGCTTACGGGGCAGGGGTGCCAATGAGCAGTTCTTC
>TRBV27|TRBD2|-|TRBJ2-7
CASSISGRDYEQYF
TGTGCCAGCAGTATTAGCGGGAGAGACTACGAGCAGTACTTC
>TRBV5-1|-|-|TRBJ1-2
CASSPVPGYAWGYTF
TGCGCCAGCAGCCCTGTCCCAGGGTACGCTTGGGGCTACACCTTC
>TRBV4-3|-|-|TRBJ1-2
CASSQVPQAPNYGYTF
TGCGCCAGCAGCCAAGTGCCACAGGCGCCGAACTATGGCTACACCTTC
>TRBV19|TRBD1|-|TRBJ2-6
CASRNWDRGSGANVLTF
TGTGCCAGCCGAAACTGGGACAGGGGCTCTGGGGCCAACGTCCTGACTTTC
>TRBV6-1|TRBD1|-|TRBJ2-7
CASSPRRDREGEQYF
TGTGCCAGCAGTCCCCGGAGGGACAGGGAGGGGGAGCAGTACTTC
>TRBV7-3|TRBD2|-|TRBJ2-1
CASSPLAGAPDFSYNEQFF
TGTGCCAGCAGCCCTTTAGCGGGAGCTCCGGATTTTTCCTACAATGAGCAGTTCTTC
>TRBV5-8|-|-|TRBJ1-5
CASSSGTGIHQPQHF
TGTGCCAGCAGCTCGGGTACAGGAATCCATCAGCCCCAGCATTTT
>TRBV19|TRBD2|-|TRBJ2-6
CASSILADGANVLTF
TGTGCCAGTAGTATCCTAGCGGATGGGGCCAACGTCCTGACTTTC
>TRBV5-1|TRBD1|-|TRBJ1-1
CASSLGGTGGRNTEAFF
TGCGCCAGCAGCTTGGGCGGGACAGGGGGTCGAAACACTGAAGCTTTCTTT
>TRBV29-1|-|-|TRBJ2-7
CSVEESFEQYF
TGCAGCGTTGAGGAGTCGTTTGAGCAGTACTTC
>TRBV7-2|-|-|TRBJ2-7
CASSLPAYEQYF
TGTGCCAGCAGCCTCCCAGCCTACGAGCAGTACTTC
>TRBV27|-|-|TRBJ1-2
CASRSSDKPLYGYTF
TGTGCCAGCAGATCCTCGGACAAGCCTCTCTATGGCTACACCTTC
>TRBV27|TRBD1|once|TRBJ1-2
CASSFQTGGGSDGYTF
TGTGCCAGCAGTTTTCAAACAGGGGGCGGTTCTGATGGCTACACCTTC
>TRBV27|-|-|TRBJ1-2
CASRRLGGARADGYTF
TGTGCCAGCAGGAGACTCGGGGGGGCCCGCGCGGATGGCTACACCTTC
>TRBV19|TRBD1|-|TRBJ2-7
CASSNEGAVYEQYF
TGTGCCAGTAGTAATGAGGGGGCGGTGTACGAGCAGTACTTC
>TRBV29-1|TRBD1|-|TRBJ2-5
CSGRQGAGETQYF
TGCAGCGGACGACAGGGGGCGGGGGAGACCCAGTACTTC
>TRBV5-1|-|-|TRBJ2-1
CASRFSRDWGYNEQFF
TGCGCCAGCAGATTCTCTCGGGACTGGGGGTACAATGAGCAGTTCTTC
>TRBV6-1|-|-|TRBJ2-1
CASRSTGPQFF
TGTGCCAGCAGGTCTACAGGGCCCCAGTTCTTC
>TRBV28|-|-|TRBJ2-7
CARPAPDKDYEQYF
TGTGCCAGACCCGCCCCGGACAAGGATTACGAGCAGTACTTC
>TRBV10-1|TRBD2|-|TRBJ2-3
CASSEDVGTSGRRDTQYF
TGCGCCAGCAGTGAGGACGTCGGGACTAGCGGGAGGAGAGATACGCAGTATTTT
>TRBV2|-|-|TRBJ2-7
CASSEADYEQYF
TGTGCCAGCAGTGAGGCAGACTACGAGCAGTACTTC
>TRBV7-7|TRBD1|-|TRBJ2-7
CASSPGQGYEQYF
TGTGCCAGCAGCCCGGGACAGGGCTACGAGCAGTACTTC
>TRBV7-8|-|-|TRBJ1-1
CASSNRQNPMNTEAFF
TGTGCCAGCAGCAACCGACAGAACCCCATGAACACTGAAGCTTTCTTT
>TRBV4-1|-|-|TRBJ2-7
CASSQDRGSPYEQYF
TGCGCCAGCAGCCAAGATCGCGGCAGCCCCTACGAGCAGTACTTC
>TRBV7-2|-|-|TRBJ1-5
CASSLGPQGWGQPQHF
TGTGCCAGCAGCTTAGGTCCCCAGGGGTGGGGTCAGCCCCAGCATTTT
>TRBV2|-|-|TRBJ2-5
CASSGQGSGQETQYF
TGTGCCAGCAGTGGGCAGGGGTCGGGGCAAGAGACCCAGTACTTC
>TRBV28|-|-|TRBJ1-1
CASSTQVGTMNTEAFF
TGTGCCAGCAGTACTCAAGTGGGCACCATGAACACTGAAGCTTTCTTT
>TRBV28|-|-|TRBJ2-7
CASSFDQGFREQYF
TGTGCCAGCAGTTTCGATCAGGGTTTCCGCGAGCAGTACTTC
>TRBV5-6|TRBD2|-|TRBJ2-3
CASSPGTRADTQYF
TGTGCCAGCAGCCCTGGGACTAGAGCGGATACGCAGTATTTT
>TRBV5-5|-|-|TRBJ2-3
CASSLTSSTDTQYF
TGTGCCAGCAGCCTGACTAGTAGCACAGATACGCAGTATTTT
>TRBV19|TRBD2|once|TRBJ2-7
CASSDTGTSGSHEQYF
TGTGCCAGTAGTGATACCGGGACTAGCGGGAGCCACGAGCAGTACTTC
>TRBV7-9|-|-|TRBJ2-3
CASSLVVGVTDTQYF
TGTGCCAGCAGCTTAGTGGTCGGGGTCACAGATACGCAGTATTTT
>TRBV28|-|-|TRBJ2-4
CASRPTGREENIQYF
TGTGCCAGCAGACCTACAGGGAGGGAGGAGAACATTCAGTACTTC
>TRBV27|TRBD2|-|TRBJ2-7
CASSPQLAGDHEQYF
TGTGCCAGCAGTCCACAACTAGCGGGAGACCACGAGCAGTACTTC
>TRBV18|TRBD2|-|TRBJ2-7
CASSPVGGYEQYF
TGTGCCAGCTCACCAGTGGGGGGGTACGAGCAGTACTTC
>TRBV2|TRBD1|-|TRBJ1-2
CASIARRTGRRYGYTF
TGTGCCAGCATCGCCCGTCGGACAGGGAGGCGCTATGGCTACACCTTC
>TRBV29-1|-|-|TRBJ2-3
CSAAGQGITGTDTQYF
TGCAGCGCCGCCGGTCAGGGGATCACAGGCACAGATACGCAGTATTTT
>TRBV5-4|-|once|TRBJ1-3
CASSLAGTSGNTIYF
TGTGCCAGCAGCTTGGCAGGCACCTCTGGAAACACCATATATTTT
>TRBV2|-|-|TRBJ1-1
CASRSPWGVDTEAFF
TGTGCCAGCAGGAGCCCCTGGGGGGTTGACACTGAAGCTTTCTTT